The clone carrying this T cell receptor (beta chain) was seen once. The antigen remains unidentified. The CDR3 is 16 residues long. The V gene lost 1 base and the J gene lost 2 bases, with 14 bases spanning the gap. Germline-derived CDR1 and CDR2 are SGHAT and FQNNGV. The PCR used 60 Vbeta and 13 Jbeta primers. Profiled with immunoSEQ multiplex PCR; TCRdb holds only in-frame clones, not every one. Among 150,000 to 200,000 clones listed, approximately 80% were seen once. This sample is part of a study of cytomegalovirus exposure and HLA in healthy donors. Turning to the study itself: Most genotyped donors, approximately 81% of about 400, had Caucasian-associated genetic ancestry.

Study-wide results and limits: Being productive about 87% or about 30% of the time was typical of most TCR beta V segments in an earlier analysis.

Sequencing used PBMCs. This rearrangement joins TRBV11-2 to TRBJ1-1, with TRBD1 as a possible D gene (5 bases). This receptor was taken from a man younger than 30 in good health and CMV-seropositive. This CDR3 is CASSLVIYGQNTEAFF. DNA for the CDR3: TGTGCCAGCAGCTTAGTAATTTATGGACAAAACACTGAAGCTTTCTTT.